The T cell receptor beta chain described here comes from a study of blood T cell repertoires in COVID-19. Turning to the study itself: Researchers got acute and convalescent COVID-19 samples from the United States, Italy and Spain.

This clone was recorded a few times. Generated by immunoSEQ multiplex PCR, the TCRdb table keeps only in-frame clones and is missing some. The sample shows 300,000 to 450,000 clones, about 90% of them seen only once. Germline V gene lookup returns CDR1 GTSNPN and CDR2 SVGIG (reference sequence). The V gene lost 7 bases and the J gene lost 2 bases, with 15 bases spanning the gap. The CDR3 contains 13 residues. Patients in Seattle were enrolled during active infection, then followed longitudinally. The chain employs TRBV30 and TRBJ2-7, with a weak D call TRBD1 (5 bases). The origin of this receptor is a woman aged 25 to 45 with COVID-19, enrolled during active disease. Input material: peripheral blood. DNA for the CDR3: TGTGCCTCAAACCAGGGTCCGGCCTACGAGCAGTACTTC. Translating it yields CASNQGPAYEQYF.